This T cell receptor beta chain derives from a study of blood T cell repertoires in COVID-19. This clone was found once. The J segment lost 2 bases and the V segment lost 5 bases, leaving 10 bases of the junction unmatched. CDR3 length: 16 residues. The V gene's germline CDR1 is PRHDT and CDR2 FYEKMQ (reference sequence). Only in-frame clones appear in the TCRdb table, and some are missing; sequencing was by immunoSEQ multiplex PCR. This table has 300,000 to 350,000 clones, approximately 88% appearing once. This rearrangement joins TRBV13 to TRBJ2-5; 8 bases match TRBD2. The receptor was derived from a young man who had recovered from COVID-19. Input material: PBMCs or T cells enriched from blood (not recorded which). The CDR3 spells CASSPKSGGAQETQYF. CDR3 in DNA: TGTGCCAGCAGCCCTAAGTCGGGGGGGGCGCAAGAGACCCAGTACTTC.